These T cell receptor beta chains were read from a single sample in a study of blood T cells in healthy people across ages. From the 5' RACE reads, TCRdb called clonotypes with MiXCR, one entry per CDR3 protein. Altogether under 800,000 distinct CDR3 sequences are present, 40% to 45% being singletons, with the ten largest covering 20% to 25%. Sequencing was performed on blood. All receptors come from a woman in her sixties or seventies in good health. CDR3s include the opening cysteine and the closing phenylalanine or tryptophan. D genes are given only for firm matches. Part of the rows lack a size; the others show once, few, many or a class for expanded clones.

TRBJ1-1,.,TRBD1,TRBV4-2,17,TGTGCCAGCAGCCAAGAAGGGACAGATGTTGTGAACACTGAAGCTTTCTTT,CASSQEGTDVVNTEAFF
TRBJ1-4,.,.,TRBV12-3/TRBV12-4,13,TGTGCCAGCAGGATGGGGGCTAATGAAAAACTGTTTTTT,CASRMGANEKLFF
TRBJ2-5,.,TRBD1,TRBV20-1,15,TGCAGTGCTAGAGATGGGACAGGGGGTTCTGGGGAGCAGTACTTC,CSARDGTGGSGEQYF
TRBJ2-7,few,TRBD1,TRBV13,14,TGTGCCAGCAGCTCACCGGGACAGGACTACGAGCAGTACTTC,CASSSPGQDYEQYF
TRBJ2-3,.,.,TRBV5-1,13,TGCGCCAGCAGAAAAGGCGGCACAGATACGCAGTATTTT,CASRKGGTDTQYF
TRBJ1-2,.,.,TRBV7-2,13,TGTGCCAGCAGCTCACCGGGACTACGGGGCTACACCTTC,CASSSPGLRGYTF
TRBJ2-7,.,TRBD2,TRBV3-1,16,TGTGCCAGCAGCCAAGAGGGGGGGACGAGGGCAAACGAGCAGTACTTC,CASSQEGGTRANEQYF
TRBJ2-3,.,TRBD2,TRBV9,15,TGTGCCAGCAGCCATAGCGGGTCTAGCACAGATACGCAGTATTTT,CASSHSGSSTDTQYF
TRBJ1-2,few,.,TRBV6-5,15,TGTGCCAGCAGTTACGCCGGGACGGGTCTTTATGGCTACACCTTC,CASSYAGTGLYGYTF
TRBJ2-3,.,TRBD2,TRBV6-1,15,TGTGCCAGCAGTGGAGTAGCGGGCCCTGGGGATACGCAGTATTTT,CASSGVAGPGDTQYF
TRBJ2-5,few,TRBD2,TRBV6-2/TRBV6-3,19,TGTGCCAGCAGTCCCATGGGCTCTAGCGGGAGAGACTATCAAGAGACCCAGTACTTC,CASSPMGSSGRDYQETQYF